The T cell receptor beta chain under discussion was sequenced for a study of blood T cells in healthy people across ages. Study details: Per two T cells, template switching captured roughly one barcoded beta molecule.

Remarks on this clonotype: No antigen is known for it.

Sample-barcoded 5' priming and a J-beta primer mix drove a second PCR of roughly 7 to 11 cycles. Each cDNA was tagged by a template-switch adaptor containing 12 random nucleotides. In TCRdb, the 5' RACE reads were re-called with MiXCR into one record per CDR3 protein. Of around 1,000,000 distinct CDR3 sequences in the sample, about 23% were seen once. The donors, all healthy, were Caucasians living in Russia, aged roughly 6 to 100. Study-wide points: Unsorted PBMC input precluded a conclusive naive versus antigen-experienced comparison.

This CDR3 is built from 14 residues. Trimming shortened V by 4 bases and J by 0 bases, and 9 bases separated the two germline ends. Germline V gives CDR1 SGHVS, CDR2 FNYEAQ. The same data also went into a second study, on T cells of mothers and their children.

The receptor was isolated from a girl aged 2 to 9 in good health. The chain links TRBV7-6 to TRBJ2-5; a possible D gene is TRBD2 (5 bases). Sequences were obtained from blood. CDR3 bases: TGTGCCAGCAGCTCTAGCCCGTACCAAGAGACCCAGTACTTC. Amino acids: CASSSSPYQETQYF.